This record covers a single TCR beta chain. These data are taken from a study of blood T cell repertoires in COVID-19. Across the whole study: The cDNA or gDNA used as material had been derived from T cells, B-cell-depleted T cells, or PBMCs.

Using immunoSEQ multiplex PCR, the repertoire was profiled, and TCRdb retains in-frame clones only, with some absent. Counted here are over 75,000 clones, almost 85% occurring once; the ten biggest clones make up more than 9%. Germline CDR1 reads MNHNS; CDR2 reads SASEGT. V was clipped by 3 bases and J by 2 bases, with 14 bases between them. The CDR3 covers 15 residues. This chain uses TRBV6-1 with TRBJ2-7, with D perhaps TRBD1 (5 bases). Sequenced sample: peripheral blood. The source is a man in his sixties or seventies with acute or convalescent COVID-19. The CDR3 nucleotides are TGTGCCAGCAGTGATACAGGAAAAGTAACCTACGAGCAGTACTTC. This gives the protein CASSDTGKVTYEQYF.